The clone carrying this T cell receptor (beta chain) was found a few times. The data are from a study of cytomegalovirus exposure and HLA in healthy donors. The PCR ran on 60 Vbeta and 13 Jbeta primers. Sequencing used immunoSEQ multiplex PCR; TCRdb keeps in-frame clones, though not all of them. Of 130,000 or so clones listed, 80% to 85% are singletons. The receptor was isolated from a woman aged 45-60 years in good health and CMV-seropositive. Sequenced material: PBMCs.

CDR3 sequence (DNA): TGTGCCAGCAGCTCGACAGGGAACTCCTACGAGCAGTACTTC. Its protein is CASSSTGNSYEQYF. The chain links TRBV5-5 to TRBJ2-7, with 7 positions matching TRBD1. With 3 bases clipped from V and 0 bases from J, the junction kept 3 bases outside the gene matches. This CDR3 is 14 amino acids long. CDR1 is SGHKS, CDR2 YYEKEE, per germline (reference sequence).